The 20 T cell receptor beta chains reported below all come from one sample, sequenced in a study of CD8 T cells in ankylosing spondylitis. Regarding the study as a whole: Ankylosing spondylitis blood appeared to be characterized by a TCR beta motif of eight or nine highly homologous variants.

These receptors' targets are unknown. TCRdb passed the 5' RACE reads through MiXCR, listing each CDR3 protein once. This sample yields about 220,000 distinct CDR3 sequences, of which about 7% are seen a single time; 11% to 15% belongs to the top ten. The sequenced material came from blood, either unsorted or a sorted T cell fraction (not recorded which). The source is a male donor with ankylosing spondylitis.

This clonotype has only a few counts. The rearrangement links TRBV9 to TRBJ2-7; no definite D call. The CDR3 has 12 residues. V lost 3 bases to trimming and J lost 3 bases, with 7 bases between them. Germline-derived CDR1 and CDR2 are SGDLS and YYNGEE. Here the CDR3 reads CASSGSNYEQYF. The CDR3, as DNA: TGTGCCAGCAGCGGGAGTAACTACGAGCAGTACTTC.

This clonotype appeared many times. The chain couples TRBV15 to TRBJ1-2; perhaps TRBD1 as D (5 bases). V lost 3 bases and J lost 3, with 11 bases in between. CDR1 LNHNV and CDR2 YYDKDF come from the germline V gene (reference sequence). The length of the CDR3 is 14 residues. The CDR3 sequence is CATSSNVGDYGYTF. In DNA, the CDR3 is TGTGCCACCAGCAGCAATGTAGGGGACTATGGCTACACCTTC. The full variable domain, completed using reference TRBV15 and TRBJ1-2, is DAMVIQNPRYQVTQFGKPVTLSCSQTLNHNVMYWYQQKSSQAPKLLFHYYDKDFNNEADTPDNFQSRRPNTSFCFLDIRSPGLGDTAMYLCATSSNVGDYGYTFGSGTRLTVV.

Ten or more counts support this clonotype. The chain couples TRBV30 to TRBJ2-7; D is possibly TRBD1 or TRBD2 (5 bases each). This CDR3 comprises 11 residues. Deletions cut 6 bases from V and 6 bases from J, with 12 bases between. Germline CDR1 reads GTSNPN; CDR2 reads SVGIG (reference sequence). The CDR3 nucleotides read TGTGCCTGCCGGGACCTCGGCGAGCAGTACTTC. It specifies CACRDLGEQYF.

The gene calls are TRBV14 and TRBJ1-2; D unclear. CDR1 is SGHDN and CDR2 is FVKESK in the germline V gene. V dropped 1 base and J dropped 4 bases, with 13 bases sitting between them. CDR3 size: 15 residues. The CDR3, as DNA: TGTGCCAGCAGCCAAGGAAGCAGACCTCCCTATGGCTACACCTTC. Its protein is CASSQGSRPPYGYTF.

This clonotype occurred a few times. The chain carries TRBV5-5 and TRBJ1-5; D not certain. The V gene lost 1 base and the J gene lost 4 bases, with 12 bases spanning the gap. The CDR3 is 15 amino acids. CDR1 is SGHKS, CDR2 YYEKEE, per germline (reference sequence). The CDR3 DNA is TGTGCCAGCAGCTTGCAGTCAGACCTAAATCAGCCCCAGCATTTT. It yields the protein CASSLQSDLNQPQHF.

J is TRBJ2-7 and V is TRBV28; D gene ambiguous. In germline, CDR1 is MDHEN, CDR2 SYDVKM. Deletions cut 1 base from V and 5 bases from J, with 12 bases between. The CDR3 runs 14 residues. The CDR3 sequence is CASSLFRAANEQYF. CDR3 bases: TGTGCCAGCAGTTTATTCCGGGCAGCAAACGAGCAGTACTTC. Filled out from reference TRBV28 and TRBJ2-7, the complete variable domain reads DVKVTQSSRYLVKRTGEKVFLECVQDMDHENMFWYRQDPGLGLRLIYFSYDVKMKEKGDIPEGYSVSREKKERFSLILESASTNQTSMYLCASSLFRAANEQYFGPGTRLTVT.

This clonotype was counted many times. The chain links TRBV6-2 or TRBV6-3 to TRBJ1-1, with D unresolved. Between the trimmed V and J ends, which lost 2 bases and 1 base, there was a span of 8 bases. The CDR3 spans 14 residues. Per germline, CDR1 MNHEY and CDR2 SVGEGT. The CDR3 sequence is CASSYKGWNTEAFF. The CDR3 bases are TGTGCCAGCAGTTACAAGGGATGGAACACTGAAGCTTTCTTT.

This clonotype occurred many times. The CDR3 DNA reads TGTGCCAGTGTGACAGGGTCCGGAAACACCATATATTTT. Its protein product is CASVTGSGNTIYF. The chain combines TRBV19 with TRBJ1-3; 7 bases match TRBD1. The germline CDR1 and CDR2 sequences are LNHDA and SQIVND (reference sequence). V dropped 8 bases and J dropped 4; count of bases not matched to a gene: 5. CDR3 length: 13 residues. Full variable domain (outside the CDR3, taken from reference TRBV19 and TRBJ1-3): DGGITQSPKYLFRKEGQNVTLSCEQNLNHDAMYWYRQDPGQGLRLIYYSQIVNDFQKGDIAEGYSVSREKKESFPLTVTSAQKNPTAFYLCASVTGSGNTIYFGEGSWLTVV.

The table lists this clonotype with many counts. The chain combines TRBV4-3 with TRBJ2-5, with 8 bases matching TRBD1. The V gene end was trimmed by 1 base and the J gene end by 4 bases; junction bases not matched to a gene: 11. The CDR3 totals 17 residues. Germline V gene lookup returns CDR1 LGHNA and CDR2 YSLEER. The CDR3 sequence: CASSQGPPRGRRETQYF. The CDR3 DNA reads as TGCGCCAGCAGCCAAGGACCCCCCAGGGGGCGACGAGAGACCCAGTACTTC.

On this clonotype itself: A single base separates this from a much larger clone, so it may be a read error. The V and J genes are TRBV24-1 and TRBJ2-2; 7 nucleotides match TRBD1. This CDR3 has 16 residues. Germline V gene sequence: CDR1 KGHDR, CDR2 SFDVKD. V lost 6 bases and J lost 2; bases outside the gene matches: 8. The CDR3 region is CATSNTTGFNTGELFF. CDR3 sequence (DNA): TGTGCCACCAGTAATACGACAGGGTTTAACACCGGGGAGCTGTTTTTT.

The V call is TRBV5-1, the J call TRBJ2-7; perhaps TRBD2 as D (6 bases). V was clipped by 2 bases and J by 2 bases, with 11 bases between them. From germline, CDR1 is SGHRS and CDR2 YFSETQ. CDR3 length: 14 residues. CDR3 sequence (DNA): TGCGCCAGCAGCTTTGACGGGGGAACCTACGAGCAGTACTTC. This gives the protein CASSFDGGTYEQYF.

Ten or more counts support this clonotype. The chain links TRBV7-9 to TRBJ2-7, with a weak D call TRBD2 (6 bases). Per germline, CDR1 SEHNR and CDR2 FQNEAQ (reference sequence). This CDR3 is built from 14 residues. V dropped 5 bases and J dropped 3 bases, with 14 bases sitting between them. CDR3 coding DNA: TGTGCCAGCAGCCCTCAAACGGGAGACTACGAGCAGTACTTC. Translation: CASSPQTGDYEQYF.

This chain joins TRBV11-1 and TRBJ2-7; perhaps D is TRBD1 or TRBD2 (5 bases each). The CDR3 loop spans 15 amino acids. V was cut by 5 bases and J by 1 base, with 15 bases left in between. Germline V gene lookup returns CDR1 SGHAT and CDR2 FQDESV (reference sequence). The CDR3 DNA reads TGTGCCAGCAGCATCATTGGGACCGAGTCCTACGAGCAGTACTTC. It is translated as CASSIIGTESYEQYF.

This clonotype was detected ten times or more. The rearrangement links TRBV5-6 to TRBJ2-7; no firm D call. V shed 0 bases and J shed 3 bases, with 10 bases lying between them. The germline V gene has CDR1 SGHDT and CDR2 YYEEEE. The CDR3 runs to 14 residues. The CDR3 region has the DNA TGTGCCAGCAGCTTGGGACTTATTAACTACGAGCAGTACTTC. Its translation is CASSLGLINYEQYF. The complete variable domain, with remaining parts taken from reference TRBV5-6 and TRBJ2-7, reads DAGVTQSPTHLIKTRGQQVTLRCSPKSGHDTVSWYQQALGQGPQFIFQYYEEEERQRGNFPDRFSGHQFPNYSSELNVNALLLGDSALYLCASSLGLINYEQYFGPGTRLTVT.

In this sample, this clonotype turned up many times. The gene calls are TRBV28 and TRBJ2-7; 9 bases map to TRBD1. The CDR3 runs to 14 residues. V shed 5 bases and J 5 bases; nucleotides not matched to a gene: 7. Per the germline V gene, CDR1 is MDHEN and CDR2 is SYDVKM. The CDR3 nucleotides read TGTGCCAGCAGTGGGAGGACAGGGGTACACGAGCAGTACTTC. Protein: CASSGRTGVHEQYF.

This clonotype was recorded many times. CDR3 DNA: TGTGCCAGCAGTTACGGGTGGGAGACCCAGTACTTC. Protein product: CASSYGWETQYF. The chain combines TRBV6-6 with TRBJ2-5; the D is unclear. The CDR3 is 12 residues long. The V end was cut by 2 bases, the J end by 5 bases, with 6 bases between. Germline V gene sequence: CDR1 MNHNY, CDR2 SVGAGI (reference sequence).

This clonotype was recorded many times. The chain combines TRBV4-3 with TRBJ1-2; tentatively, D is TRBD1 (6 bases). The CDR3 runs to 15 residues. V lost 0 bases, J lost 5 bases, and 13 bases lay in between. CDR1 and CDR2 from the germline V gene are LGHNA and YSLEER. The CDR3 here is CASSQESWTAYGYTF. CDR3 DNA sequence: TGCGCCAGCAGCCAAGAGAGCTGGACAGCTTATGGCTACACCTTC.

This clonotype was seen repeatedly, ten times or more. The chain is built from TRBV9 and TRBJ2-1; 7 nucleotides line up with TRBD2. In germline, CDR1 is SGDLS, CDR2 YYNGEE. The V and J ends lost 6 bases and 10 bases, in that order; junction bases with no gene match: 16. The CDR3 has 15 amino acids. The DNA for the CDR3 is TGTGCCAGCACCAGAGGCGGGGGAGGACTTTCGGAGCAGTTCTTC. Translating it yields CASTRGGGGLSEQFF.

Many counts were recorded for this clonotype. This chain uses TRBV7-6 with TRBJ1-1, with a possible D match to TRBD1 (6 bases). Looked up from germline, CDR1 is SGHVS and CDR2 is FNYEAQ. The CDR3 spans 15 residues. V gave up 1 base and J gave up 3 bases, with 12 bases separating them. The CDR3 region has the DNA TGTGCCAGCAGCTTAGGGGGGCGGGCGCACACTGAAGCTTTCTTT. Its translation: CASSLGGRAHTEAFF.

This clonotype was seen many times. CDR3 in amino acids: CASSRPLGREVQETQYF. The DNA of the CDR3 is TGCGCCAGCAGCCGCCCTTTGGGGCGGGAGGTACAAGAGACCCAGTACTTC. The chain uses TRBV5-1 and TRBJ2-5; 8 positions match TRBD2. The CDR3 extends over 17 amino acids. J lost 2 bases, V lost 4 bases, and 13 bases had no gene match. Germline values: CDR1 SGHRS, CDR2 YFSETQ.